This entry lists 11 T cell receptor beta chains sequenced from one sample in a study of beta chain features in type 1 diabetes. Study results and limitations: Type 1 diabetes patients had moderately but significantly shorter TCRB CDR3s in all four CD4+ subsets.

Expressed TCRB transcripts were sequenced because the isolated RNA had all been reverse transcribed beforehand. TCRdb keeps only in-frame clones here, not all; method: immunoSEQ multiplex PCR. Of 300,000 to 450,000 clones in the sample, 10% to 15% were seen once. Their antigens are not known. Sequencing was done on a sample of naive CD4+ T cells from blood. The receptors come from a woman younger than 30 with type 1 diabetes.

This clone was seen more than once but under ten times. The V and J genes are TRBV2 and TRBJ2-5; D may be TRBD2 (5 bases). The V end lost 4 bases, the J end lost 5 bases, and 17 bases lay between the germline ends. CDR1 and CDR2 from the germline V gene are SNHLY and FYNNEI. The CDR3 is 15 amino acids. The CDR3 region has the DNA TGTGCCAGCAGTGGCCCGGGCCGGCGGGTGGAGACCCAGTACTTC. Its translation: CASSGPGRRVETQYF. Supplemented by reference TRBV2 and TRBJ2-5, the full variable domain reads EPEVTQTPSHQVTQMGQEVILRCVPISNHLYFYWYRQILGQKVEFLVSFYNNEISEKSEIFDDQFSVERPDGSNFTLKIRSTKLEDSAMYFCASSGPGRRVETQYFGPGTRLLVL.

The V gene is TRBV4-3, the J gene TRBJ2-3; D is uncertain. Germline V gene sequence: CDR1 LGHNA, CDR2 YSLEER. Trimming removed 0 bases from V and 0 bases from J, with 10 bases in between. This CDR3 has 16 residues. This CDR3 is CASSQESTVSTDTQYF. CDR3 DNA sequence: TGCGCCAGCAGCCAAGAAAGTACAGTAAGCACAGATACGCAGTATTTT.

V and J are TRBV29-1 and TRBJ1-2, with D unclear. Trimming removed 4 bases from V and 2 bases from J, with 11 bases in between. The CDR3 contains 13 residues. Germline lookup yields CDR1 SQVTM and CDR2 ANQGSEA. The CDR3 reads CSVVGGQNYGYTF. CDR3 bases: TGCAGCGTTGTTGGAGGGCAAAACTATGGCTACACCTTC.

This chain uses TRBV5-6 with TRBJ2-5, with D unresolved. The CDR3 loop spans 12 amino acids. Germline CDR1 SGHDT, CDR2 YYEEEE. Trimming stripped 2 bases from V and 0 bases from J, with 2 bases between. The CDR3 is CASSFNQETQYF. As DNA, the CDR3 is TGTGCCAGCAGCTTTAACCAAGAGACCCAGTACTTC.

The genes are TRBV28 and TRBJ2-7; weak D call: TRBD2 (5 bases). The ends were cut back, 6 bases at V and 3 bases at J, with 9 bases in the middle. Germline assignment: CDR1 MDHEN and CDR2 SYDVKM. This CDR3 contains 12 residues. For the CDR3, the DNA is TGTGCCAGCAGAGAGGGTAGCTACGAGCAGTACTTC. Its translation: CASREGSYEQYF.

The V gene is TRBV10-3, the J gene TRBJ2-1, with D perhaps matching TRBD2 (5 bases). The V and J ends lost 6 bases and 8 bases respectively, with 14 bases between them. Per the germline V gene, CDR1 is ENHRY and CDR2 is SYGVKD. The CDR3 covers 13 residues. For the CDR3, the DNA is TGTGCCATCAGCTCACTAGTCGGCGATGAGCAGTTCTTC. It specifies CAISSLVGDEQFF.

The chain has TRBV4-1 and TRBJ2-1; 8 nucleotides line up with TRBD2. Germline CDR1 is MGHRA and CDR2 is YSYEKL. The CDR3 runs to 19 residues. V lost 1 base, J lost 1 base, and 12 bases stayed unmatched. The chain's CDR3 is CASSQGKGSGRGSYNEQFF. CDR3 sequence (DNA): TGCGCCAGCAGCCAAGGTAAAGGGAGCGGGAGAGGGTCCTACAATGAGCAGTTCTTC.

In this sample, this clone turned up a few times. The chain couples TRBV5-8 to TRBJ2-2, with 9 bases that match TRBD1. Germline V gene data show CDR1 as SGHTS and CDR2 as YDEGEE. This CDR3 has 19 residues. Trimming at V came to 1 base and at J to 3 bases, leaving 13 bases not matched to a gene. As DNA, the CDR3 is TGTGCCAGCAGCTTGTTTCAAGGATTCCGGGACAGGGACACCGGGGAGCTGTTTTTT. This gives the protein CASSLFQGFRDRDTGELFF.

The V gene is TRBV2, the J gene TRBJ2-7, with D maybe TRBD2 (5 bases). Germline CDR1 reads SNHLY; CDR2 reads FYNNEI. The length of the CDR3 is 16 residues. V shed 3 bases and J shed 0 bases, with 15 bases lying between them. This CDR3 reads CASSDWERSSSYEQYF. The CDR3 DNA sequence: TGTGCCAGCAGTGACTGGGAGAGAAGCAGCTCCTACGAGCAGTACTTC.

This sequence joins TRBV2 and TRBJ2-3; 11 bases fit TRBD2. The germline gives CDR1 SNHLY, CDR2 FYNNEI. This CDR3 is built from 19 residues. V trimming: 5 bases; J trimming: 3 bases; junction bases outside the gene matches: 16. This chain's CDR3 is CASSRDRLAGLSQTDTQYF. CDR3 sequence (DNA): TGTGCCAGCAGTCGGGACAGACTAGCGGGATTGTCCCAAACAGATACGCAGTATTTT.

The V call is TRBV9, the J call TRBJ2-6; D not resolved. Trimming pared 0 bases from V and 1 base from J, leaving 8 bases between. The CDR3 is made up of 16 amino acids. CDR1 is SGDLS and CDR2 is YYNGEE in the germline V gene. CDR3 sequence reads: CASSVVKLSGANVLTF. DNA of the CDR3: TGTGCCAGCAGCGTAGTAAAACTATCTGGGGCCAACGTCCTGACTTTC.